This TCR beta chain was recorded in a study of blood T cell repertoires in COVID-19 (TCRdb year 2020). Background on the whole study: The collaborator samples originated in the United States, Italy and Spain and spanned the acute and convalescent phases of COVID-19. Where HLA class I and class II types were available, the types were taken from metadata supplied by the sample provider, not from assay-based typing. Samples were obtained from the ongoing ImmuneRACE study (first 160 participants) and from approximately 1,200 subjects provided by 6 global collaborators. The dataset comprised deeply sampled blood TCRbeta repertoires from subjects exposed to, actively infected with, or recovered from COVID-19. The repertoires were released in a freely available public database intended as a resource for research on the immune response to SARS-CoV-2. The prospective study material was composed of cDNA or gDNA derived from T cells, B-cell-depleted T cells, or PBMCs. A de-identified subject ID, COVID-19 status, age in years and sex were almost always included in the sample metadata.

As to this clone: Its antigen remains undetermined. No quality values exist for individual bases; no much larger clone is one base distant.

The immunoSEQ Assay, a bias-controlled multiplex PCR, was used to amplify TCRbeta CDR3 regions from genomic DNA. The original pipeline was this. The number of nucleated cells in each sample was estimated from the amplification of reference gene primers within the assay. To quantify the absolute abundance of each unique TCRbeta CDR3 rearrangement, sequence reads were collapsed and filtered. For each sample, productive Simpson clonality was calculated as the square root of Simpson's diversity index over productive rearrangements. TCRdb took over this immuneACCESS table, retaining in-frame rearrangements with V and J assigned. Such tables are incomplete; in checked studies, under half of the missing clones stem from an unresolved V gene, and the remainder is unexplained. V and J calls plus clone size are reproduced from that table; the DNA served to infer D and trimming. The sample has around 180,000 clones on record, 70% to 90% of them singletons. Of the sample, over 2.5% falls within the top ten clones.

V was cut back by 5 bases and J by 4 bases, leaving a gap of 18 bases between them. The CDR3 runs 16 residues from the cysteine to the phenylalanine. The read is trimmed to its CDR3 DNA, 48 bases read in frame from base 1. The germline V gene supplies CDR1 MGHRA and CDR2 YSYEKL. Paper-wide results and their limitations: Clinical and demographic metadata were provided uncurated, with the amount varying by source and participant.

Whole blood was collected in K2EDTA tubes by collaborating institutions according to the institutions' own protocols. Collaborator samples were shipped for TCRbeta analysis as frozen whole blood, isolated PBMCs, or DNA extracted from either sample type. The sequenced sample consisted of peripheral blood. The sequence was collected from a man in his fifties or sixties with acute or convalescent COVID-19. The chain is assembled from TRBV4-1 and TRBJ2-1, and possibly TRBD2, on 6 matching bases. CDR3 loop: CASSSLSGATYNEQFF. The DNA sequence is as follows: TGCGCCAGCAGCTCACTTAGCGGAGCCACGTACAATGAGCAGTTCTTC.